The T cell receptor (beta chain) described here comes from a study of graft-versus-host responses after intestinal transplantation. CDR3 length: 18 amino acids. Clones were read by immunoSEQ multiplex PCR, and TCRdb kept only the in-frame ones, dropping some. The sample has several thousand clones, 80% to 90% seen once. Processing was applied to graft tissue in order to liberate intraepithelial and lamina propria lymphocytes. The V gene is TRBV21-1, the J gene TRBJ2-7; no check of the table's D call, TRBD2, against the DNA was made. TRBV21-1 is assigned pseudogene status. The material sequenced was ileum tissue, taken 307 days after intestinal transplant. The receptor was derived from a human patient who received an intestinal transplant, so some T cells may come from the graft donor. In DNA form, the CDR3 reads TGTGCCAGCAGCAAAGACCCTAGCGGGAGGCCCCACTCCTACGAGCAGTACTTC. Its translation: CASSKDPSGRPHSYEQYF.